The clone carrying this TCR beta chain was counted only a few times. The source of the sample is a study of chronic HIV infection and antiretroviral therapy. TCRdb re-called the 5' RACE reads with MiXCR, one entry per CDR3 protein. The data contain over 40,000 distinct CDR3 sequences, over 15% of them singletons. The germline gives CDR1 LGHDT, CDR2 YNNKEL (reference sequence). This CDR3 comprises 17 residues. After removal of 4 bases from V and 0 bases from J, the junction contained 10 bases not matched to a gene. Material for sequencing was peripheral blood. The sequence derives from an adult who had HIV and had not received antiretroviral therapy, or was an uninfected healthy control (not recorded which). The chain employs TRBV3-1 and TRBJ1-1, with 8 bases fitting TRBD1. The CDR3 region has the DNA TGTGCCAGCAGCCCTACCAGGACAGGGCTCATGAACACTGAAGCTTTCTTT. Its translation: CASSPTRTGLMNTEAFF.